A selection of T cell receptor beta chains follows, all from one sample in a study of T cell repertoires in cytomegalovirus infection. Each CDR3 protein is one row after TCRdb ran MiXCR on the reads. The data hold 680,000 or so distinct CDR3 sequences, with 35% to 45% observed a single time. Sequencing was done on a sample of PBMCs. The receptors derive from a human donor in good health (CMV status not recorded). Some clones in this sample may be carry-over from other donors' samples. Both conserved end residues are part of each CDR3. D genes are given only for firm matches. For some rows the clone size is stated as once, few or many, or as a class when expanded; others skip it.

V gene,clone size,J gene,D gene,CDR3 DNA,CDR3 protein
TRBV4-1,NA,TRBJ2-3,TRBD1,TGCGCCAGCAGCCAAGTCCCGGGACAGGGGGCGCGGACAGAGACGCAGTATTTT,CASSQVPGQGARTETQYF
TRBV5-4,NA,TRBJ2-7,TRBD2,TGTGCCAGCAGCTCCCGGACTAGCGGGAGGGCCCACGAGCAGTACTTC,CASSSRTSGRAHEQYF
TRBV20-1,NA,TRBJ2-1,TRBD2,TGCAGTGCCTTGAGTGGAGCGGGGGGGGCCGGAATCAATGAGCAGTTCTTC,CSALSGAGGAGINEQFF
TRBV7-8,few,TRBJ2-1,TRBD2,TGTGCCAGCAGCTTATCTTTCGGCGGGAGCCGTGACAATGAGCAGTTCTTC,CASSLSFGGSRDNEQFF
TRBV6-1,NA,TRBJ2-5,NA,TGTGCCAGCAGGAAGGTGGGACGAGGGGTAGGTCGGGAGACCCAGTACTTC,CASRKVGRGVGRETQYF
TRBV6-1,few,TRBJ2-7,TRBD1,TGTGCCAGCAGTTCCATCGACGGACAGGTCTACGAGCAGTACTTC,CASSSIDGQVYEQYF
TRBV7-9,few,TRBJ1-1,NA,TGTGCCAGCAGCCCCCGGACAGCCGAGGTGAACACTGAAGCTTTCTTT,CASSPRTAEVNTEAFF
TRBV7-9,NA,TRBJ1-2,NA,TGTGCCAGCAGCCCCGAGGGCTACACCTTC,CASSPEGYTF
TRBV20-1,NA,TRBJ2-3,TRBD2,TGCAGTGGGACTAGCGGACGCACAGATACGCAGTATTTT,CSGTSGRTDTQYF
TRBV5-1,NA,TRBJ2-2,TRBD2,TGCGCCACCCGGGAGGCCTCGAACACCGGGGAGCTGTTTTTT,CATREASNTGELFF
TRBV7-6,NA,TRBJ2-3,TRBD1,TGTGCCAGCAGCCAAACAGGGGGCAGTACAGATACGCAGTATTTT,CASSQTGGSTDTQYF
TRBV7-2,few,TRBJ1-2,NA,TGTGCCAGCAGCTTAGATGGCGGGCGGGGGTATGGCTACACCTTC,CASSLDGGRGYGYTF
TRBV12-3/TRBV12-4,many,TRBJ1-5,NA,TGTGCCAGCACCCGGGGAGGGTCATTGGGCAATCAGCCCCAGCATTTT,CASTRGGSLGNQPQHF
TRBV27,few,TRBJ1-4,TRBD1,TGTGCCAGCAGTTCCTCCGGGACAGGGTTTGAAAAACTGTTTTTT,CASSSSGTGFEKLFF
TRBV5-1,few,TRBJ1-6,TRBD1,TGCGCCAGCACCAACCAGACAGGGAGAAATTCACCCCTCCACTTT,CASTNQTGRNSPLHF
TRBV28,NA,TRBJ2-7,TRBD1,TGTGCCGTCTCCCTCCCGGACAGGGGTCACGAGCAGTACTTC,CAVSLPDRGHEQYF
TRBV6-8,NA,TRBJ2-3,NA,TGTGCCAGCAGTTACGCCGGAGGGGAGGCCACAGATACGCAGTATTTT,CASSYAGGEATDTQYF
TRBV10-3,few,TRBJ2-2,NA,TGTGCCATCAGTGAGTCGAGGGGACTCACAACCGGGGAGCTGTTTTTT,CAISESRGLTTGELFF
TRBV12-3/TRBV12-4,NA,TRBJ1-1,TRBD1,TGTGCCAGCATTAACAGGGGGCAGCTTTCTGAAGCTTTCTTT,CASINRGQLSEAFF
TRBV27,NA,TRBJ2-7,NA,TGTGCCAGCAGTTTAAGTAAAGGGACCCTCTCCTACGAGCAGTACTTC,CASSLSKGTLSYEQYF
TRBV20-1,NA,TRBJ1-5,NA,TGCAGTGCTAGTCCGCGGGCCGACTCTAGCAATCAGCCCCAGCATTTT,CSASPRADSSNQPQHF
TRBV28,many,TRBJ2-7,NA,TGTGCCAGCAGTTTAGAAGGCTGGCGGAGGGAGGCCTTCACCTACGAGCAGTACTTC,CASSLEGWRREAFTYEQYF
TRBV12-3/TRBV12-4,NA,TRBJ2-3,NA,TGTGCCAGCAGTCAGACCGGGACCCACACAGATACGCAGTATTTT,CASSQTGTHTDTQYF
TRBV20-1,NA,TRBJ2-1,NA,TGCAGTGCTAGAGATCAGTTCGGGGGGCGATACAATGAGCAGTTCTTC,CSARDQFGGRYNEQFF
TRBV2,NA,TRBJ1-1,NA,TGTGCCAGCAGTTCGACGGGAAAGAACACTGAAGCTTTCTTT,CASSSTGKNTEAFF
TRBV7-2,many,TRBJ1-1,TRBD1,TGTGCCAGCAGCTCCGCCCTGGCAGGGGGCAACACTGAAGCTTTCTTT,CASSSALAGGNTEAFF
TRBV28,few,TRBJ2-2,NA,TGTGCCAGCAGACTACGGGGGCCCACCGGGGAGCTGTTTTTT,CASRLRGPTGELFF
TRBV24-1,few,TRBJ2-7,NA,TGTGCCACCAGTGATTTGTACGAGCAGTACTTC,CATSDLYEQYF
TRBV6-8,NA,TRBJ1-5,NA,TGTGCCAGCAGTTACTCGACCGATCAGCCCCAGCATTTT,CASSYSTDQPQHF
TRBV7-2,many,TRBJ2-3,NA,TGTGCCAGCGCCTATTCGGAGACGCTCGGGGCTAGCACAGATACGCAGTATTTT,CASAYSETLGASTDTQYF
TRBV28,few,TRBJ2-4,TRBD1,TGTGCCAGCAGTTCCCCGACAGGGGGCGTACACATTCAGTACTTC,CASSSPTGGVHIQYF
TRBV7-6,few,TRBJ2-1,NA,TGTGCCAGCAGCGGTACTAGGAGGAGCTCCTACAATGAGCAGTTCTTC,CASSGTRRSSYNEQFF
TRBV7-8,few,TRBJ1-1,TRBD1,TGTGCCAGCAGCTCGATGCAAAGGACAGGACACATGAACACTGAAGCTTTCTTT,CASSSMQRTGHMNTEAFF
TRBV7-3,many,TRBJ2-2,NA,TGTGCCAGCAGCTTAGAACGGGCGGCAGGGAACACCGGGGAGCTGTTTTTT,CASSLERAAGNTGELFF
TRBV7-9,NA,TRBJ2-7,TRBD2,TGTGCCAGCAGCCCGGGACTAGCGGGGGCCTCCTACGAGCAGTACTTC,CASSPGLAGASYEQYF
TRBV19,NA,TRBJ1-1,NA,TGTGCCAGTAGACCGGGGCCATCAGTCGGCACTGAAGCTTTCTTT,CASRPGPSVGTEAFF
TRBV28,NA,TRBJ2-1,TRBD1,TGTGCCAGCAGTTGGGGACAGGGATTTTCGGAACAAGAGCAGTTCTTC,CASSWGQGFSEQEQFF
TRBV7-3,few,TRBJ2-5,NA,TGTGCCAGCAGCTTCTGGACAGTCGGAGAGACCCAGTACTTC,CASSFWTVGETQYF
TRBV28,many,TRBJ2-1,NA,TGTGCCAGCAGCCCTTTTGACGTCCTTATCCACAATGAGCAGTTCTTC,CASSPFDVLIHNEQFF
TRBV6-8,NA,TRBJ1-2,TRBD1,TGTGCCAGCAGTTACTGGACAGGGGGCTATGGCTACACCTTC,CASSYWTGGYGYTF
TRBV28,NA,TRBJ2-7,TRBD2,TGTGCCAGCAGTTTTCTGCTGTCGGGGGGGGACTACGAGCAGTACTTC,CASSFLLSGGDYEQYF
TRBV7-2,many,TRBJ2-7,NA,TGTGCCAGCAGCCCAGGGCAGGGCTCACCCTACGAGCAGTACTTC,CASSPGQGSPYEQYF
TRBV4-1,few,TRBJ2-5,TRBD2,TGCGCCAGCAGCCAAGGCGGACTAGCGGGGGCCCAAGAGACCCAGTACTTC,CASSQGGLAGAQETQYF
TRBV7-2,many,TRBJ2-7,NA,TGTGCCAGCAGCCGGACCCTTACCTACGAGCAGTACTTC,CASSRTLTYEQYF
TRBV20-1,NA,TRBJ2-3,TRBD1,TGCAGTGCTAGGGGTGGACAGGAGATCCTCGTTAGCACAGATACGCAGTATTTT,CSARGGQEILVSTDTQYF
TRBV6-1,NA,TRBJ2-7,NA,TGTGCCAGCAGTGAACAACAGGGAGGCCCTTACGAGCAGTACTTC,CASSEQQGGPYEQYF
TRBV28,NA,TRBJ1-1,NA,TGTGCCAGCAGACTTCCCTCAGGCGGTTACACTGAAGCTTTCTTT,CASRLPSGGYTEAFF
TRBV7-3,NA,TRBJ2-1,NA,TGTGCCAGCAGCTTAAACTACTTAAATGAGCAGTTCTTC,CASSLNYLNEQFF
TRBV29-1,NA,TRBJ1-2,NA,TGCAGCGTTGGGGCCGGAGGATATGGCTACACCTTC,CSVGAGGYGYTF
TRBV2,NA,TRBJ1-2,NA,TGTGCCAGCAGTGGGGAAGGGAGCGGCTACACCTTC,CASSGEGSGYTF
TRBV6-1,few,TRBJ1-2,TRBD1,TGTGCCAGCAAATGGGGGACAGCATATGGCTACACCTTC,CASKWGTAYGYTF
TRBV6-5,NA,TRBJ2-1,NA,TGTGCCAGCAGTTTACGAGGGATGGCATCCTACAATGAGCAGTTCTTC,CASSLRGMASYNEQFF
TRBV6-1,few,TRBJ1-2,NA,TGTGCCAGCAGTGAAGCAAGGTGGGACTATGGCTACACCTTC,CASSEARWDYGYTF